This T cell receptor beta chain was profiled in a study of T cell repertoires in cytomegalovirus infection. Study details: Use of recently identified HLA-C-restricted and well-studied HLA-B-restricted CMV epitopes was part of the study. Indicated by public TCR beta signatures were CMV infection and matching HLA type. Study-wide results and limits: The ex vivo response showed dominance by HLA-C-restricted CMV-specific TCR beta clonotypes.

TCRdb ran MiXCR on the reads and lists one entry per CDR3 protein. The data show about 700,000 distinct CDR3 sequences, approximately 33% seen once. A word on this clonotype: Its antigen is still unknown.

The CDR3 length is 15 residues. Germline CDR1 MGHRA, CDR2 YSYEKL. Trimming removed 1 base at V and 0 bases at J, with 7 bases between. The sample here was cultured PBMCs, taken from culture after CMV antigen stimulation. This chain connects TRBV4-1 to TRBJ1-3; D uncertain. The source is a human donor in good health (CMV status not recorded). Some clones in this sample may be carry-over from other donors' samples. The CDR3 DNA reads TGCGCCAGCAGCCAAGCGGTCAGCTCTGGAAACACCATATATTTT. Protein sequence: CASSQAVSSGNTIYF.